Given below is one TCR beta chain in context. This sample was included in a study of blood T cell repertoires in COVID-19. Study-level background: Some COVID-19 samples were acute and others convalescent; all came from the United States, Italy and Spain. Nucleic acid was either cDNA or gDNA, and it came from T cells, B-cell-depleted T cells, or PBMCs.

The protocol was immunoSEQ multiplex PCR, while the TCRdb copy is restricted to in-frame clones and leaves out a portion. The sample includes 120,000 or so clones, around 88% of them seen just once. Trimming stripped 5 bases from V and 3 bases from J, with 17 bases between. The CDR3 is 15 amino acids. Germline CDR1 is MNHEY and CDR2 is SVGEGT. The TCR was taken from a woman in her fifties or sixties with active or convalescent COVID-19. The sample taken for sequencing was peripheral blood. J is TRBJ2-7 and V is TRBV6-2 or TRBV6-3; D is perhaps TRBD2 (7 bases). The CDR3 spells CASSPLAEGGYEQYF. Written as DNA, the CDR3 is TGTGCCAGCAGTCCCCTAGCGGAGGGGGGCTACGAGCAGTACTTC.